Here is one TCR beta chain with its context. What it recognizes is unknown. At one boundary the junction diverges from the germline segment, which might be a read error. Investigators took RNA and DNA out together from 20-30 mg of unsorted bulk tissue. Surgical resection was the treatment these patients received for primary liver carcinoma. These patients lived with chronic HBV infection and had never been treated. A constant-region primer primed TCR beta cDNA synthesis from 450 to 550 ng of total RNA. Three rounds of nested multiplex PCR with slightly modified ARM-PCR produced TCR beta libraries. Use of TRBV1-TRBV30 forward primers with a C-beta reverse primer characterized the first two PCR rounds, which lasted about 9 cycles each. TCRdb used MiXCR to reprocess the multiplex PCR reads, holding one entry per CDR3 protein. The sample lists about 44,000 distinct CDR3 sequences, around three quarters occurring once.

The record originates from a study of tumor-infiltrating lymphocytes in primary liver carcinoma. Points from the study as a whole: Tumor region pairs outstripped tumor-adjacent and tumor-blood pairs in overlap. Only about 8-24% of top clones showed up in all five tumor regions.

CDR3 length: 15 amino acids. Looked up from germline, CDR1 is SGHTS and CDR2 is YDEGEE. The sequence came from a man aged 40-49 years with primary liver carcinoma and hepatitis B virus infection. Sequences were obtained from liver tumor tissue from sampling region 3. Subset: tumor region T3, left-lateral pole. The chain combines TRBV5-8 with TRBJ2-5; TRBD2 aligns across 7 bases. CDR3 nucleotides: TGTGCCAGCGGCTTGGGAGGGACGGATCAAGAGACCCTGTACTTC. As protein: CASGLGGTDQETLYF.